These T cell receptor beta chains were read from a single sample in a study of neurological immune-mediated disorders. TCRdb passed the 5' RACE reads through MiXCR, listing each CDR3 protein once. This table has about 82,000 distinct CDR3 sequences, 2% to 3% appearing once. The sample comprised PBMCs. The receptor source for this set is a woman in her twenties or thirties with multiple sclerosis. Each CDR3 is given with its conserved first and last residue. D genes are given only for firm matches. Size is stated as how often the clone was seen (once, few, many) or a class if it is expanded.

.	TRBV20-1	TRBJ2-4	many	CSARSGSKNIQYF	TGCAGTGCAAGGTCGGGCTCCAAAAACATTCAGTACTTC
TRBD2	TRBV16	TRBJ2-7	many	CASSPTGLASYEQYF	TGTGCCAGCTCTCCAACGGGACTAGCGTCCTACGAGCAGTACTTC
.	TRBV29-1	TRBJ2-2	many	CSVVTSPGELFF	TGCAGCGTTGTCACCAGCCCCGGGGAGCTGTTTTTT
.	TRBV20-1	TRBJ1-5	many	CSASGAPSNQPQHF	TGCAGTGCTAGCGGGGCTCCTAGCAATCAGCCCCAGCATTTT
.	TRBV29-1	TRBJ2-3	many	CSVDAGREVTDTQYF	TGCAGCGTTGACGCGGGAAGGGAGGTCACAGATACGCAGTATTTT
.	TRBV2	TRBJ2-3	many	CASGYLSDTQYF	TGTGCCAGCGGGTATTTATCAGATACGCAGTATTTT
TRBD2	TRBV7-9	TRBJ2-1	many	CASSLAGGPYNEQFF	TGTGCCAGCAGCTTAGCGGGAGGGCCCTACAATGAGCAGTTCTTC
.	TRBV5-1	TRBJ1-3	many	CASSLGDKDTIYF	TGCGCCAGCAGCTTGGGTGACAAGGACACCATATATTTT
.	TRBV29-1	TRBJ2-3	many	CSTDPDNSADTQYF	TGCAGCACTGACCCTGACAATAGCGCAGATACGCAGTATTTT
TRBD1	TRBV6-2/TRBV6-3	TRBJ1-5	many	CASSYSTGSSNQPQHF	TGTGCCAGCAGTTACTCGACAGGGTCTAGCAATCAGCCCCAGCATTTT
.	TRBV4-3	TRBJ2-7	many	CASSHDRSANYEQYF	TGCGCCAGCAGCCATGACCGATCGGCTAACTACGAGCAGTACTTC
.	TRBV15	TRBJ2-3	many	CATSRGSGNTDTQYF	TGTGCCACCAGCAGAGGCAGCGGAAACACAGATACGCAGTATTTT
.	TRBV15	TRBJ2-5	many	CATSRSREIRQYF	TGTGCCACCAGCAGATCCCGGGAGATACGGCAGTACTTC
TRBD2	TRBV28	TRBJ2-1	many	CASSLPGAGSYNEQFF	TGTGCCAGCAGCCTCCCTGGAGCGGGATCTTACAATGAGCAGTTCTTC
.	TRBV5-5	TRBJ2-1	many	CASSKAGQTRSYNEQFF	TGTGCCAGCAGCAAAGCGGGACAGACACGCTCCTACAATGAGCAGTTCTTC
.	TRBV20-1	TRBJ1-6	many	CSARSGPQILSPLHF	TGCAGTGCTAGGTCCGGGCCCCAGATTCTGTCACCCCTCCACTTT
.	TRBV10-3	TRBJ2-1	many	CAISSRGSYNEQFF	TGTGCCATCAGTAGCAGGGGCTCCTACAATGAGCAGTTCTTC
.	TRBV24-1	TRBJ2-7	many	CATSGSYSYEQYF	TGTGCCACCAGTGGATCTTACTCCTACGAGCAGTACTTC
.	TRBV29-1	TRBJ1-4	many	CSVDEKAGDEKLFF	TGCAGCGTTGATGAAAAGGCTGGGGATGAAAAACTGTTTTTT
.	TRBV20-1	TRBJ1-1	many	CSARDGKGRAEAFF	TGCAGTGCTAGAGATGGGAAGGGTAGGGCCGAAGCTTTCTTT
.	TRBV24-1	TRBJ2-1	many	CATSEHGTENEQFF	TGTGCCACCAGCGAACACGGGACCGAGAATGAGCAGTTCTTC
.	TRBV5-6	TRBJ2-7	many	CASSLGHPLEQYF	TGTGCCAGCAGCTTGGGACACCCCCTCGAGCAGTACTTC
.	TRBV5-1	TRBJ1-4	many	CASSRAANEKLFF	TGCGCCAGCAGTCGGGCAGCTAATGAAAAACTGTTTTTT
TRBD1	TRBV10-3	TRBJ2-1	many	CAISPGQGVQRESNEQFF	TGTGCCATCAGTCCGGGACAGGGGGTGCAGCGGGAGTCAAATGAGCAGTTCTTC